This TCR beta chain was identified in a study of identical twins. Turning to this clonotype: The target antigen is unknown.

Among all donors, each was a healthy Caucasian. Template switching created a universal primer site, and the cDNA included unique molecular identifiers. From the 5' RACE reads, TCRdb called clonotypes with MiXCR, one entry per CDR3 protein. This repertoire shows 200,000 to 300,000 distinct CDR3 sequences, more than 9.5% found once; its top ten account for roughly 3.7%. Study-level results: Conclusions leaned on cross-sectional statistical analysis and did not track the same donors over time.

V shed 6 bases and J 8 bases; nucleotides not matched to a gene: 10. The CDR3 consists of 15 residues. Another study also made use of these data, one on yellow fever vaccine responses in identical twins.

The sequenced material came from memory (CD45RO+) T cells sorted from blood. The rearrangement joins TRBV12-3 or TRBV12-4 to TRBJ1-4, with 9 bases lining up with TRBD1. The origin of this receptor is a woman younger than 30 in good health. In DNA, the CDR3 is TGTGCCAGCAGCCGAAACACAGGGGGCGGCGAAAAACTGTTTTTT. As protein: CASSRNTGGGEKLFF.